This TCR beta chain was captured by sequencing in a study of cytotoxic CD8 clonotypes in ibrutinib-treated CLL. V shed 5 bases and J shed 8 bases, with 15 bases lying between them. CDR1 and CDR2 (germline): SNHLY, FYNNEI. The CDR3 is 13 amino acids. The method was immunoSEQ multiplex PCR; TCRdb's version includes in-frame clones alone and lacks a portion of them. Altogether 200,000 to 250,000 clones are present, more than 65% being singletons, with the ten largest covering approximately 6%. Sample: PBMCs, taken after 12 months of ibrutinib treatment. The source is a human donor with chronic lymphocytic leukemia. The chain recombines TRBV2 with TRBJ1-2; possibly TRBD1 for D (5 bases). The CDR3, as DNA: TGTGCCAGCAGTATCGACAGCCCTCGGGGCTACACCTTC. It translates to CASSIDSPRGYTF. Full variable domain (outside the CDR3, taken from reference TRBV2 and TRBJ1-2): EPEVTQTPSHQVTQMGQEVILRCVPISNHLYFYWYRQILGQKVEFLVSFYNNEISEKSEIFDDQFSVERPDGSNFTLKIRSTKLEDSAMYFCASSIDSPRGYTFGSGTRLTVV.